A single sample gave rise to the 21 T cell receptor beta chains below, sequenced in a study of blood T cell repertoires in COVID-19. Sequenced by immunoSEQ multiplex PCR; TCRdb stores in-frame clones only, minus some. The table shows under 150,000 clones, with 85% to 90% occurring only once. The sample taken for sequencing was peripheral blood. These receptors all come from a woman aged 45 to 65 with acute or convalescent COVID-19.

This clone was recorded a few times. The J gene is TRBJ1-2, the V gene TRBV10-3, with a tentative D call TRBD1 (5 bases). Germline assignment: CDR1 ENHRY and CDR2 SYGVKD. V was shortened by 7 bases and J by 8 bases, with 17 bases between the two germline ends. The CDR3 runs 13 residues. CDR3 sequence (DNA): TGTGCCATCACTCCACAGGTCAGGGCCGGCTACACCTTC. It is translated as CAITPQVRAGYTF.

This clone was counted between two and nine times. The DNA is omitted, as the CDR3 cannot be located on it reliably, and the CDR3 follows TCRdb's listing. V usage is TRBV21-1 and J usage is TRBJ2-2; the table's D call, TRBD2, has no DNA check behind it. TRBV21-1 is listed as a pseudogene. Including both end residues, the CDR3 is 17 amino acids long. CDR3 in amino acids: CASSKGFGGGNTGELFF.

The V and J genes are TRBV30 and TRBJ1-4; a weak D match, TRBD1 (5 bases). CDR3 length: 15 residues. With 5 bases removed from V and 3 bases from J, the gap between germline ends came to 16 bases. Germline CDR1 and CDR2: GTSNPN and SVGIG (reference sequence). CDR3 coding DNA: TGTGCCTGGGCAAAATCAGGGTCGGCTAATGAAAAACTGTTTTTT. Protein product: CAWAKSGSANEKLFF.

The chain recombines TRBV19 with TRBJ2-5; TRBD1 is a possible D gene (8 bases). CDR3 size: 15 residues. Germline lookup yields CDR1 LNHDA and CDR2 SQIVND (reference sequence). Deletions cut 4 bases from V and 4 bases from J, with 16 bases between. This chain's CDR3 is CASSKGGQGAETQYF. The CDR3 nucleotides read TGTGCCAGTAGTAAGGGGGGGCAGGGGGCAGAGACCCAGTACTTC.

This clone was picked up one time. This chain links TRBV19 with TRBJ1-1, with D perhaps TRBD1 (5 bases). The CDR3 has 13 residues. V gave up 4 bases and J gave up 3 bases, with 9 bases separating them. The germline V gene encodes CDR1 LNHDA and CDR2 SQIVND (reference sequence). The CDR3, as DNA: TGTGCCAGTAGTACGACAGTTTACACTGAAGCTTTCTTT. Translating gives CASSTTVYTEAFF.

V usage is TRBV28 and J usage is TRBJ1-5; a possible D gene is TRBD1 (5 bases). V was trimmed by 4 bases and J by 0 bases, leaving 13 bases between them. The CDR3 has 16 residues. In germline, CDR1 is MDHEN, CDR2 SYDVKM. The CDR3 DNA is TGTGCCAGCAGTTCAAGTTCGGGGGATAGCAATCAGCCCCAGCATTTT. Its translation: CASSSSSGDSNQPQHF.

V is TRBV10-3 and J is TRBJ1-5, with D possibly being TRBD1 (5 bases). The germline gives CDR1 ENHRY, CDR2 SYGVKD. The CDR3 is 14 amino acids. The V end lost 6 bases, the J end lost 5 bases, and 14 bases lay between the germline ends. The CDR3 nucleotides read TGTGCCATCAGCCCCCGGGGGGGAGATCAGCCCCAGCATTTT. As protein: CAISPRGGDQPQHF.

V gene TRBV9 combines with J gene TRBJ1-5, with a tentative D call TRBD1 (5 bases). The CDR3 consists of 16 residues. V lost 5 bases and J lost 3, with 18 bases in between. Germline V lookup: CDR1 SGDLS, CDR2 YYNGEE. The DNA for the CDR3 is TGTGCCAGCAGGATTCGGGGGTTTCGGGTCAATCAGCCCCAGCATTTT. Translating gives CASRIRGFRVNQPQHF. Variable domain in full (rest from reference TRBV9 and TRBJ1-5): DSGVTQTPKHLITATGQRVTLRCSPRSGDLSVYWYQQSLDQGLQFLIQYYNGEERAKGNILERFSAQQFPDLHSELNLSSLELGDSALYFCASRIRGFRVNQPQHFGDGTRLSIL.

The chain links TRBV9 to TRBJ2-2; D is undetermined. V was cut by 2 bases and J by 5 bases, with 7 bases left in between. The germline CDR1 and CDR2 sequences are SGDLS and YYNGEE. CDR3 size: 13 residues. CDR3 loop: CASSVFGTGELFF. CDR3 in DNA: TGTGCCAGCAGCGTCTTCGGGACCGGGGAGCTGTTTTTT.

This clone showed up just a few times. V is TRBV14 and J is TRBJ2-7; D unresolved. Deletions cut 0 bases from V and 2 bases from J, with 8 bases between. Germline CDR1 reads SGHDN; CDR2 reads FVKESK. This CDR3 comprises 14 residues. The CDR3 region is CASSQDLSTYEQYF. CDR3 DNA sequence: TGTGCCAGCAGCCAAGATCTGAGTACCTACGAGCAGTACTTC.

The V and J genes are TRBV6-1 and TRBJ1-6, with unresolved D. V shed 3 bases and J shed 8 bases, with 11 bases lying between them. The CDR3 has 14 residues. From germline, CDR1 is MNHNS and CDR2 SASEGT. CDR3 in amino acids: CASSEHSHDSPLHF. The CDR3 DNA is TGTGCCAGCAGTGAGCACAGCCATGATTCACCCCTCCACTTT.

This clone was seen once. The junction shows a germline mismatch at one end, possibly a read error. The chain uses TRBV6-5 and TRBJ2-1; D not resolved. This CDR3 has 13 amino acids. Germline loops: CDR1 MNHEY, CDR2 SVGAGI. The CDR3 protein is CASRYYSNNEQFF. The DNA of the CDR3 is TGTGCCAGCAGGTACTACTCCAACAATGAGCAGTTCTTC.

The rearrangement joins TRBV11-2 to TRBJ2-5; perhaps TRBD1 as D (5 bases). V shed 3 bases and J shed 5 bases, with 13 bases lying between them. Germline V gives CDR1 SGHAT, CDR2 FQNNGV. CDR3 size: 14 residues. CDR3 in amino acids: CASSLDTGRETQYF. The CDR3 DNA is TGTGCCAGCAGCTTGGACACCGGGCGGGAGACCCAGTACTTC.

This clone has only one observation. The chain carries TRBV5-1 and TRBJ1-4, with a weak D call TRBD1 (5 bases). The germline V and J ends were trimmed by 4 bases and 8 bases, with 15 bases remaining between them. The CDR3 covers 14 residues. Germline CDR1 SGHRS, CDR2 YFSETQ. The CDR3 coding sequence is TGCGCCAGCAGCCCATCGGGGGGAAGCGAAAAACTGTTTTTT. Amino acid sequence: CASSPSGGSEKLFF.

V and J are TRBV25-1 and TRBJ1-1; D gene ambiguous. The CDR3 contains 13 residues. The ends were cut back, 4 bases at V and 0 bases at J, with 6 bases in the middle. Germline CDR1 reads MGHDK; CDR2 reads SYGVNS. CDR3 sequence: CASSVSLNTEAFF. CDR3 bases: TGTGCCAGCAGTGTATCGTTGAACACTGAAGCTTTCTTT.

A few counts support this clone. The chain recombines TRBV28 with TRBJ1-2, with D possibly TRBD1 on 6 matching bases. Germline V CDR1 and CDR2: MDHEN, SYDVKM. Trimming removed 10 bases at V and 0 bases at J, with 15 bases between. The CDR3 is 14 residues long. This CDR3 is CATSGTSTNYGYTF. DNA of the CDR3: TGTGCCACCTCCGGGACATCGACTAACTATGGCTACACCTTC.

For the CDR3, the DNA is TGTGCCAGCAGTTCGCACTTACTCAAAGAGACCCAGTACTTC. Translation: CASSSHLLKETQYF. The rearrangement links TRBV27 to TRBJ2-5; D unresolved. The CDR3 runs 14 residues. Trimming took 4 bases from V and 3 from J, leaving 12 bases between them. The germline V gene encodes CDR1 MNHEY and CDR2 SMNVEV (reference sequence).

V usage is TRBV27 and J usage is TRBJ2-1; a possible D gene is TRBD2 (5 bases). CDR3 length: 13 residues. V was clipped by 4 bases and J by 9 bases, with 13 bases between them. In germline, CDR1 is MNHEY, CDR2 SMNVEV (reference sequence). The CDR3 here is CASSSFEGSEQFF. CDR3 DNA sequence: TGTGCCAGCAGTTCATTCGAGGGCAGTGAGCAGTTCTTC.

The chain joins TRBV6-6 to TRBJ1-2; 9 bases align to TRBD1. The CDR3 is 14 residues long. CDR1 MNHNY and CDR2 SVGAGI come from the germline V gene (reference sequence). Trimming removed 5 bases from V and 8 bases from J; junction bases left unmatched: 9. The CDR3 region has the DNA TGTGCCAGCAGTGCGGGACAGGGACGACGCGGCTACACCTTC. Its translation: CASSAGQGRRGYTF.

This clone came up once. The V and J genes are TRBV7-9 and TRBJ1-2; D is unresolved. The germline V gene encodes CDR1 SEHNR and CDR2 FQNEAQ (reference sequence). The V and J ends lost 6 bases and 7 bases respectively, with 21 bases between them. This CDR3 region has 15 residues. The CDR3 DNA follows: TGTGCCAGCAGTCCCATTCTAGTCAGCGAGGGTGGCTACACCTTC. It codes for CASSPILVSEGGYTF.

The chain is built from TRBV30 and TRBJ1-1, with D unresolved. The V gene lost 4 bases and the J gene lost 3 bases, with 6 bases spanning the gap. In germline, CDR1 is GTSNPN, CDR2 SVGIG (reference sequence). This CDR3 contains 11 residues. CDR3 amino acids: CAWKRDTEAFF. CDR3 sequence (DNA): TGTGCCTGGAAGCGGGACACTGAAGCTTTCTTT. The entire variable domain, with the rest obtained from reference TRBV30 and TRBJ1-1, is as follows: SQTIHQWPATLVQPVGSPLSLECTVEGTSNPNLYWYRQAAGRGLQLLFYSVGIGQISSEVPQNLSASRPQDRQFILSSKKLLLSDSGFYLCAWKRDTEAFFGQGTRLTVV.